Given below is one TCR beta chain in context. The antigen is undetermined. This specimen includes other DNA sequences encoding the same CDR3. The germline V gene has CDR1 SGDLS and CDR2 YYNGEE. V lost 2 bases to trimming and J lost 7 bases; unmatched junction nucleotides: 2. The CDR3 runs to 13 residues. These data are taken from a study of STAT5B mutations in CD4+ large granular lymphocyte leukemia. Study-wide results and limits: No patients shared main leukemic clonotypes, though around 25% appeared at low frequency elsewhere. Compared with healthy controls (2/35), patient top clones favored TRBV06 (8/27).

Authors' methods: Lowest detectable productive clonotype frequency was 2.59 x 10-5. The data were produced by immunoSEQ multiplex PCR, yet TCRdb's version contains in-frame clones alone and is incomplete. D and trimming were read from the DNA, whereas the V and J calls and clone size are those reported in that table. The sample lists 20,000 to 25,000 clones; over 80% were seen once. The chain recombines TRBV9 with TRBJ2-1, with 8 bases aligning to TRBD2. The receptor was derived from a human donor in good health. The sample comprised CD4+ T cells from blood buffy coats. CDR3 loop: CASSVGLGNEQFF. The DNA of the CDR3 is TGTGCCAGCAGCGTGGGACTAGGAAATGAGCAGTTCTTC.